A single sample is the source of the 6 T cell receptor beta chains below, sequenced in a study of somatic mutations in cytotoxic T cells in rheumatoid arthritis (dated 2017 in TCRdb). The library relied on the immunoSEQ multiplex PCR assay. This is the immuneACCESS table as TCRdb keeps it, with only in-frame sequences that have V and J called. A part of the clones is gone; compared with another copy, unresolved V genes explain less than half, and the rest is unexplained. This sample comprises roughly 15,000 clones, roughly 80% of them detected only once. Jointly, the top ten make up around a sixth of the sample. What was sequenced was CD8+ T cells sorted from blood. These receptors all come from an adult with rheumatoid arthritis.

The genes are TRBV6-6 and TRBJ2-1, with 13 nucleotides matching TRBD2. CDR3 size: 16 residues. Germline trimming cut 6 bases from V and 4 bases from J; bases unmatched to any gene: 6. Germline assignment: CDR1 MNHNY and CDR2 SVGAGI (reference sequence). The CDR3 is CASSTSGLAGYNEQFF. The CDR3 DNA is TGTGCCAGCAGCACATCGGGACTAGCGGGGTACAATGAGCAGTTCTTC.

The chain is built from TRBV6-5 and TRBJ1-5, with TRBD1 as a possible D gene (5 bases). V was trimmed by 7 bases and J by 5 bases, leaving 15 bases between them. The germline V gene has CDR1 MNHEY and CDR2 SVGAGI. This CDR3 contains 14 residues. The CDR3 DNA reads TGTGCCAGCAATTCGGGGGGTTTTGATCAGCCCCAGCATTTT. Protein product: CASNSGGFDQPQHF.

The V and J genes are TRBV7-6 and TRBJ2-3, with D unresolved. Germline V CDR1 and CDR2: SGHVS, FNYEAQ. This CDR3 is 15 amino acids long. The V and J ends lost 1 base and 2 bases respectively, with 10 bases between them. The CDR3 DNA reads TGTGCCAGCAGCTTAGGTCTTTCTTTCACAGATACGCAGTATTTT. Translation: CASSLGLSFTDTQYF.

This chain connects TRBV7-8 to TRBJ2-7; 10 nucleotides align to TRBD2. The J segment lost 4 bases and the V segment lost 2 bases, leaving 5 bases of the junction unmatched. CDR1 is SGHVS and CDR2 is FQNEAQ in the germline V gene. This CDR3 comprises 15 residues. The chain's CDR3 is CASSLWVSGGYEQYF. CDR3 in DNA: TGTGCCAGCAGCTTATGGGTTAGCGGGGGGTACGAGCAGTACTTC. The whole variable domain, filled in from reference TRBV7-8 and TRBJ2-7, reads GAGVSQSPRYKVAKRGQDVALRCDPISGHVSLFWYQQALGQGPEFLTYFQNEAQLDKSGLPSDRFFAERPEGSVSTLKIQRTQQEDSAVYLCASSLWVSGGYEQYFGPGTRLTVT.

This clone was picked up a small number of times. The chain joins TRBV6-6 to TRBJ2-2, with D perhaps given as TRBD1 or TRBD2 (5 bases each). Germline-derived CDR1 and CDR2 are MNHNY and SVGAGI (reference sequence). The CDR3 extends over 16 amino acids. V was trimmed by 2 bases and J by 5 bases, leaving 15 bases between them. CDR3 nucleotides: TGTGCCAGCAGTTACCTGAGGCAGGGAGATACCGGGGAGCTGTTTTTT. This sequence encodes CASSYLRQGDTGELFF.

The J gene is TRBJ2-1, the V gene TRBV6-6; D remains ambiguous. In germline, CDR1 is MNHNY, CDR2 SVGAGI (reference sequence). The V and J ends lost 4 bases and 5 bases respectively, with 18 bases between them. The length of the CDR3 is 16 residues. DNA for the CDR3: TGTGCCAGCAGTTCCCCGGCTCTGGGATCCGACAATGAGCAGTTCTTC. Its protein is CASSSPALGSDNEQFF.